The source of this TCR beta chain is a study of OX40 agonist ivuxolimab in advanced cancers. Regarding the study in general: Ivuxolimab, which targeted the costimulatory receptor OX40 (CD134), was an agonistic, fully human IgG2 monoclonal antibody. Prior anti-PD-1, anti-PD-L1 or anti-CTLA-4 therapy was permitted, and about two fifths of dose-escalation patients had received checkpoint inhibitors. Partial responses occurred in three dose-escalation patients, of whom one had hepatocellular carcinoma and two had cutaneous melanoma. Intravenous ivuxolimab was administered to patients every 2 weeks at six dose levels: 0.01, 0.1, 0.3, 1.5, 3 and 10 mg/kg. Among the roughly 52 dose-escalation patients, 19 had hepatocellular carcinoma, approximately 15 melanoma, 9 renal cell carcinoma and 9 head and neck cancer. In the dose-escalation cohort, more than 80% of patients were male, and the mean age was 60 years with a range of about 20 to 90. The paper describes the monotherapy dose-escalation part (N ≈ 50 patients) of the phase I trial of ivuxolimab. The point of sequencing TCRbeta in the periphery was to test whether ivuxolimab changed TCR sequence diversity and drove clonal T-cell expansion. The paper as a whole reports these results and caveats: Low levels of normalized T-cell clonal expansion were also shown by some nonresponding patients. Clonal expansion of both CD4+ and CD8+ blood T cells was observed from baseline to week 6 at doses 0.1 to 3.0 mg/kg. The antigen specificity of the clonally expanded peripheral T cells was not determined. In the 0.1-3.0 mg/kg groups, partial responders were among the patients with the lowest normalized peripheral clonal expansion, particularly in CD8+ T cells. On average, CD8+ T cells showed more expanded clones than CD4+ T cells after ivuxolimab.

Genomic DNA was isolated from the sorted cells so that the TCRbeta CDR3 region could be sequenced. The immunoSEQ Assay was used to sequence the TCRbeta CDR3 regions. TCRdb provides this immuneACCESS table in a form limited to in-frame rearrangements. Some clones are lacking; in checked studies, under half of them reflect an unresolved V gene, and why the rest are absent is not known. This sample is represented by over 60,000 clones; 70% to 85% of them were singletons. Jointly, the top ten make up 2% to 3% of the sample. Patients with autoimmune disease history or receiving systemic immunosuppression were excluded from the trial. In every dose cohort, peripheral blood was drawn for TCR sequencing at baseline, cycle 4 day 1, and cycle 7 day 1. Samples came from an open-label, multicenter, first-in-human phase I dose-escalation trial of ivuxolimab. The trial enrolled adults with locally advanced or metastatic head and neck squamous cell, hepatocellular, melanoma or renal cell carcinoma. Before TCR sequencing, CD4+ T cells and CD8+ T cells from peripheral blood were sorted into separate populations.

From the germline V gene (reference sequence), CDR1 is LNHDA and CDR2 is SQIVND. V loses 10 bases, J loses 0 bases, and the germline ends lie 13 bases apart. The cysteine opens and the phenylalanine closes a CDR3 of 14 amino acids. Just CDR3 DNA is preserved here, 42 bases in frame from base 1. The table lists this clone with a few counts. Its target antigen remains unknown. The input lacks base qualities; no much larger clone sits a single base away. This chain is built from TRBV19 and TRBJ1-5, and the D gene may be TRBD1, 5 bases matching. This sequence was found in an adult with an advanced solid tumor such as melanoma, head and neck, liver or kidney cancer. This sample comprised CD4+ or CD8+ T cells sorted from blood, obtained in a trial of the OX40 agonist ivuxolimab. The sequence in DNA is TGTGCCACCAGGGACGGTAATAGCAATCAGCCCCAGCATTTT. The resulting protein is CATRDGNSNQPQHF.